This TCR beta chain was profiled in a study of T cells in Graves' hyperthyroidism and ophthalmopathy. Germline CDR1 is SNHLY and CDR2 is FYNNEI. With 5 bases removed from V and 5 bases from J, the gap between germline ends came to 14 bases. This CDR3 comprises 14 residues. Template material for amplifying TCR beta CDR3 regions consisted of RNA transcripts. TCR CDR3 underwent first-round RT-PCR with the HTBI primer set. MiXCR was run by TCRdb on the multiplex PCR reads, yielding one entry per CDR3 protein. Among under 400,000 distinct CDR3 sequences listed, roughly 15% were seen once. The table lists this clonotype with many counts. The antigen remains undetermined. The study, taken as a whole, reports: Ophthalmopathy was predicted by the model a median of 6.5 months ahead of onset.

This sequence joins TRBV2 and TRBJ2-3; TRBD2 is a possible D gene (6 bases). Sequencing was performed on blood. The receptor's source is a young man with Graves' hyperthyroidism. CDR3 sequence: CASSPQGGGDTQYF. In DNA form, the CDR3 reads TGTGCCAGCAGTCCCCAGGGAGGCGGAGATACGCAGTATTTT.